The present TCR beta chain was sequenced within a study of shared clonotypes between healthy human individuals. Overall study context: There were three CD4 naive, three CD4 memory, two CD8 naive and one CD8 memory plates per donor.

Deep-level settings were used for running the assay. This table comes from immunoSEQ multiplex PCR, and its TCRdb copy is limited to in-frame clones, with some not included. The sample comprises over 2 million clones, about 94% of which are singletons, and 0.85% to 1.2% rests with the top ten. Terminally differentiated effector memory CD45RA+ cells were excluded from the naive CD8 cells, which were CD45RO-negative and positively selected for CCR7. On this clone: This sample includes further DNA sequences coding for the same CDR3.

This CDR3 has 14 residues. V gave up 5 bases and J gave up 1 base, with 11 bases separating them. Germline CDR1 is LNHNV and CDR2 is YYDKDF (reference sequence). Sequencing was done on a sample of naive CD8+ T cells sorted from blood. This chain links TRBV15 with TRBJ1-1; TRBD1 is a possible D gene (5 bases). The receptor's source is a man aged 18 to 35 in good health. DNA for the CDR3: TGTGCCACCAGCCGGGGCACAGAGAACACTGAAGCTTTCTTT. This sequence encodes CATSRGTENTEAFF.